A single sample gave rise to the 24 T cell receptor beta chains below, sequenced in a study of metastatic and nonmetastatic thyroid tumors. Nobody among the patients had been given any treatment before thyroid surgery. TCRdb reprocessed the PCR reads using MiXCR. The sample consists of tens of thousands of clones, about a quarter of them appearing once. The specimen sequenced was blood. Receptors originate from a male donor with papillary thyroid cancer or a benign thyroid nodule (not recorded which). Some clones in this sample may be carry-over from other donors' samples.

V and J are TRBV7-8 and TRBJ2-1, with a possible D match to TRBD2 (7 bases). Germline V CDR1 and CDR2: SGHVS, FQNEAQ. Deletions cut 5 bases from V and 4 bases from J, with 15 bases between. The CDR3 spans 15 residues. The CDR3 DNA follows: TGTGCCAGCAGCCGCTCGGAGGGGGGGTACAATGAGCAGTTCTTC. Translation gives CASSRSEGGYNEQFF.

This clone is medium-sized. This sequence joins TRBV10-3 and TRBJ2-7, with TRBD1 matching 8 bases. The CDR3 covers 14 residues. Germline CDR1 is ENHRY and CDR2 is SYGVKD. V lost 6 bases to trimming and J lost 0 bases; unmatched junction nucleotides: 4. CDR3 nucleotides: TGTGCCATCAGCCGGGACAGGAGCTCCTACGAGCAGTACTTC. It yields the protein CAISRDRSSYEQYF.

This clone occurred many times. The J gene is TRBJ2-3, the V gene TRBV18, with 9 bases identical to TRBD2. Germline CDR1 is KGHSH and CDR2 is LQKENI. This CDR3 has 15 residues. V was pared by 6 bases and J by 2 bases, with 6 bases of the junction left unmatched. The CDR3 coding sequence is TGTGCCAGCTCGGAACTAGCGGGCCCCACAGATACGCAGTATTTT. This translates into CASSELAGPTDTQYF.

This clone showed up just a few times. The germline gene is not matched at one end of the junction; a read error may be the cause. The chain links TRBV20-1 to TRBJ2-7; D unresolved. The CDR3 contains 10 residues. Per the germline V gene, CDR1 is DFQATT and CDR2 is SNEGSKA (reference sequence). The CDR3 loop reads CSGWVYERYF. In nucleotides, the CDR3 is TGCAGTGGCTGGGTCTACGAGCGGTACTTC.

V is TRBV7-2 and J is TRBJ2-1; 8 bases line up with TRBD2. J gave up 7 bases and V 0 bases, and 5 bases lay outside the gene matches. Germline V gives CDR1 SGHTA, CDR2 FQGNSA. The CDR3 runs to 15 residues. CDR3 residues: CASSLAAGGKNEQFF. The CDR3 DNA follows: TGTGCCAGCAGCTTAGCGGCGGGAGGCAAAAATGAGCAGTTCTTC. Together with reference TRBV7-2 and TRBJ2-1, the CDR3 gives the full variable domain: GAGVSQSPSNKVTEKGKDVELRCDPISGHTALYWYRQSLGQGLEFLIYFQGNSAPDKSGLPSDRFSAERTGGSVSTLTIQRTQQEDSAVYLCASSLAAGGKNEQFFGPGTRLTVL.

This rearrangement joins TRBV20-1 to TRBJ2-1; 13 bases map to TRBD2. V gave up 5 bases and J gave up 6 bases; unmatched junction bases: 7. This CDR3 comprises 15 residues. Germline lookup yields CDR1 DFQATT and CDR2 SNEGSKA (reference sequence). DNA for the CDR3: TGCAGTGCTGCTGCCCGACTAGCGGGAGGCAATGAGCAGTTCTTC. It is translated as CSAAARLAGGNEQFF.

On this clone itself: A much larger clone lies a single base off, so this may be a read error. The genes are TRBV25-1 and TRBJ2-2, with D tentatively TRBD1 (5 bases). Germline CDR1 MGHDK, CDR2 SYGVNS. This CDR3 has 14 residues. The CDR3 region is CASSGQGNTEELFF. The CDR3 nucleotides are TGTGCCAGCTCGGGTCAGGGTAACACCGAGGAGCTGTTTTTT.

About this clone: An end of the junction does not agree with germline; a read error may underlie this. This sequence joins TRBV2 and TRBJ2-3, with TRBD2 matching over 9 bases. Germline CDR1 is SNHLY and CDR2 is FYNNEI. CDR3 size: 17 residues. The CDR3 reads CASSEILGLAVPDTRYF. The CDR3, as DNA: TGTGCCAGCAGTGAAATACTGGGACTAGCCGTCCCAGATACGCGGTATTTT. Combining the CDR3 with reference TRBV2 and TRBJ2-3 gives the whole variable domain EPEVTQTPSHQVTQMGQEVILRCVPISNHLYFYWYRQILGQKVEFLVSFYNNEISEKSEIFDDQFSVERPDGSNFTLKIRSTKLEDSAMYFCASSEILGLAVPDTRYFGPGTRLTVL.

Relative to its sample, this clone is medium-sized. The genes are TRBV6-1 and TRBJ2-1; 8 bases match TRBD1. J gave up 8 bases and V 4 bases, and 7 bases lay outside the gene matches. The CDR3 is made up of 14 amino acids. Germline loops: CDR1 MNHNS, CDR2 SASEGT. CDR3 nucleotide sequence: TGTGCCAGCAGTGCCGGACAGGGAGCCGATGAGCAGTTCTTC. Protein product: CASSAGQGADEQFF.

This clone was seen many times. The CDR3 coding sequence is TGTGCCAGCTACCTAGCGGGGAACACCGGGGAGCTGTTTTTT. Residues: CASYLAGNTGELFF. The gene calls are TRBV6-1 and TRBJ2-2, with 8 positions matching TRBD2. With 8 bases clipped from V and 1 base from J, the junction kept 3 bases outside the gene matches. Germline V CDR1 and CDR2: MNHNS, SASEGT. The CDR3 runs to 14 residues.

This clone appeared many times. The chain couples TRBV7-3 to TRBJ2-7; D possibly corresponds to TRBD2 (6 bases). Germline V gene sequence: CDR1 SGHTA, CDR2 FQGTGA. The V gene lost 2 bases and the J gene lost 5 bases, with 19 bases spanning the gap. This CDR3 spans 16 amino acids. The CDR3 DNA is TGTGCCAGCAGCTTAGAAACCGGGACTTCCTTCCACGAGCAGTACTTC. Translating it yields CASSLETGTSFHEQYF.

This clone was counted a few times. The CDR3 loop reads CASSLGQGVHGYTF. The DNA for the CDR3 is TGTGCCAGCAGCTTAGGACAGGGGGTGCATGGCTACACCTTC. The gene calls are TRBV11-2 and TRBJ1-2; 9 nucleotides align to TRBD1. CDR3 length equals 14 residues. The germline CDR1 and CDR2 sequences are SGHAT and FQNNGV. J gave up 6 bases and V 1 base, and 3 bases lay outside the gene matches.

This clone was seen at least ten times. This sequence joins TRBV4-1 and TRBJ2-3; D not resolved. CDR1 and CDR2 (germline): MGHRA, YSYEKL. V shed 2 bases and J shed 4 bases, with 7 bases lying between them. This CDR3 contains 13 residues. CDR3 in amino acids: CASSQQTADTQYF. CDR3 bases: TGCGCCAGCAGCCAACAGACGGCAGATACGCAGTATTTT.

The chain carries TRBV11-2 and TRBJ2-7; D is perhaps TRBD2 (5 bases). Germline V gene sequence: CDR1 SGHAT, CDR2 FQNNGV. V dropped 1 base and J dropped 6 bases, with 16 bases sitting between them. This CDR3 spans 15 amino acids. The CDR3 here is CASSLVPQTTSEQYF. The CDR3 coding sequence is TGTGCCAGCAGCTTAGTCCCCCAGACTACTAGCGAGCAGTACTTC.

This clone is medium-sized within its sample. The J gene is TRBJ1-4, the V gene TRBV11-2, with no clear D. The CDR3 extends over 14 amino acids. CDR1 and CDR2 from the germline V gene are SGHAT and FQNNGV. Trimming took off 1 base at V and 7 bases at J, with 10 bases between the two ends. The CDR3 protein is CASSLGATSEKLFF. DNA for the CDR3: TGTGCCAGCAGCTTAGGGGCTACGAGTGAAAAACTGTTTTTT.

This clone has at least ten counts. This chain joins TRBV14 and TRBJ2-3; D call uncertain. There are 15 residues in the CDR3. Trimming pared 1 base from V and 6 bases from J, leaving 14 bases between. The germline gives CDR1 SGHDN, CDR2 FVKESK. The CDR3 reads CASSQAISPFDTQYF. The CDR3 region has the DNA TGTGCCAGCAGCCAAGCTATCTCCCCGTTCGATACGCAGTATTTT.

There are a few counts of this clone. Here the CDR3 reads CASSETRESNQPQHF. The CDR3 DNA sequence: TGTGCCAGCAGTGAAACCAGGGAGAGCAATCAGCCCCAGCATTTT. The chain carries TRBV6-1 and TRBJ1-5; a weak D match, TRBD1 (5 bases). This CDR3 spans 15 amino acids. Trimming took off 2 bases at V and 1 base at J, with 9 bases between the two ends. The V gene's germline CDR1 is MNHNS and CDR2 SASEGT.

Relative to its sample, this clone is medium-sized. The chain has TRBV6-5 and TRBJ2-7, with 8 nucleotides matching TRBD1. With V trimmed by 0 bases and J by 3 bases, 10 bases remained unmatched. CDR1 and CDR2 from the germline V gene are MNHEY and SVGAGI. This CDR3 has 17 amino acids. DNA of the CDR3: TGTGCCAGCAGTTACTCGACTGCCGGGACAGGAAACTACGAGCAGTACTTC. Its translation: CASSYSTAGTGNYEQYF.

There are many counts of this clone. This chain uses TRBV19 with TRBJ1-3, with D uncertain. The length of the CDR3 is 14 residues. V lost 4 bases and J lost 3, with 10 bases in between. Per germline, CDR1 LNHDA and CDR2 SQIVND (reference sequence). As DNA, the CDR3 is TGTGCCAGTAGTAGCTGGGGTCGTGGAAACACCATATATTTT. Translation gives CASSSWGRGNTIYF. The full variable domain, with the rest looked up from reference TRBV19 and TRBJ1-3, is DGGITQSPKYLFRKEGQNVTLSCEQNLNHDAMYWYRQDPGQGLRLIYYSQIVNDFQKGDIAEGYSVSREKKESFPLTVTSAQKNPTAFYLCASSSWGRGNTIYFGEGSWLTVV.

There are a few counts of this clone. The junction departs from germline at one end; a sequencing error may be responsible. Distinct nucleotide sequences in the sample also encode this CDR3. The J gene is TRBJ1-2, the V gene TRBV28, with no clear D. Germline lookup yields CDR1 MDHEN and CDR2 SYDVKM. This CDR3 is 13 amino acids long. The CDR3 protein is CASSSIGGSGYTF. The CDR3 DNA sequence: TGTGCCAGTAGTTCAATAGGTGGCTCTGGCTACACCTTC.

By proportion, this clone is medium-sized (0.01 to 0.1%). The chain has TRBV2 and TRBJ2-1; no reliable D call. V was pared by 7 bases and J by 4 bases, with 11 bases between. The CDR3 runs 13 residues. CDR1 is SNHLY and CDR2 is FYNNEI in the germline V gene. Here the CDR3 DNA reads TGTGCCAGCATGGGCCCTCTATACAATGAGCAGTTCTTC. Encoded protein: CASMGPLYNEQFF.

This clone was found many times. Here the CDR3 reads CASSFRWEVEQYF. As DNA, the CDR3 is TGTGCCAGCAGTTTCCGGTGGGAGGTCGAGCAGTACTTC. V gene TRBV27 combines with J gene TRBJ2-7; D perhaps matches TRBD2 (6 bases). Trimming shortened V by 3 bases and J by 6 bases, and 12 bases separated the two germline ends. CDR3 size: 13 residues. Germline-derived CDR1 and CDR2 are MNHEY and SMNVEV (reference sequence).

J is TRBJ2-7 and V is TRBV6-2 or TRBV6-3; 12 bases agree with TRBD2. CDR1 MNHEY and CDR2 SVGEGT come from the germline V gene. This CDR3 region has 16 residues. V lost 7 bases and J lost 5; bases outside the gene matches: 12. CDR3 in amino acids: CASTAPGLAGIDEQYF. DNA for the CDR3: TGTGCCAGCACCGCCCCTGGACTAGCGGGAATAGACGAGCAGTACTTC.

This chain uses TRBV25-1 with TRBJ1-2, with D perhaps matching TRBD1 (5 bases). The ends were cut back, 1 base at V and 13 bases at J, with 22 bases in the middle. The CDR3 length is 15 residues. Germline lookup yields CDR1 MGHDK and CDR2 SYGVNS. In DNA form, the CDR3 reads TGTGCCAGCAGTGAATCAAGAGGAGGGACTGGCGGATCCACCTTC. It translates to CASSESRGGTGGSTF.